Below, 26 T cell receptor beta chains from the same sample are listed, as sequenced in a study of blood T cell repertoires in COVID-19. Data came from immunoSEQ multiplex PCR; TCRdb stores just in-frame clones and leaves some out. The sample shows some 60,000 clones, approximately 91% of them seen only once. Input material: peripheral blood. The receptors stem from a human donor in a cohort sampled during active COVID-19.

V gene TRBV7-8 combines with J gene TRBJ2-3, with D maybe TRBD2 (5 bases). CDR1 is SGHVS and CDR2 is FQNEAQ in the germline V gene. The V end was cut by 0 bases, the J end by 1 base, with 8 bases between. The CDR3 consists of 15 residues. In DNA form, the CDR3 reads TGTGCCAGCAGCTTAGCGGGAGTTGGCACAGATACGCAGTATTTT. This sequence encodes CASSLAGVGTDTQYF.

J is TRBJ2-2 and V is TRBV28; D not resolved. This CDR3 spans 12 amino acids. Trimming removed 8 bases at V and 8 bases at J, with 12 bases between. Per germline, CDR1 MDHEN and CDR2 SYDVKM. CDR3 residues: CASEVPVGELFF. DNA for the CDR3: TGTGCCAGCGAAGTCCCAGTTGGGGAGCTGTTTTTT. Supplemented by reference TRBV28 and TRBJ2-2, the full variable domain reads DVKVTQSSRYLVKRTGEKVFLECVQDMDHENMFWYRQDPGLGLRLIYFSYDVKMKEKGDIPEGYSVSREKKERFSLILESASTNQTSMYLCASEVPVGELFFGEGSRLTVL.

On this clone itself: At the DNA level, this CDR3 is encoded by other sequences in the same sample as well. For the CDR3, the DNA is TGTGCCAGCTCACCGGGACTAGACTACGAGCAGTACTTC. It is translated as CASSPGLDYEQYF. This chain links TRBV18 with TRBJ2-7; TRBD2 aligns across 8 bases. CDR3 length: 13 residues. Trimming removed 3 bases from V and 3 bases from J; junction bases left unmatched: 1. Germline CDR1 reads KGHSH; CDR2 reads LQKENI.

This sequence joins TRBV24-1 and TRBJ2-5; D possibly corresponds to TRBD2 (5 bases). CDR3 length: 15 residues. CDR1 is KGHDR, CDR2 SFDVKD, per germline. The ends were cut back, 1 base at V and 5 bases at J, with 13 bases in the middle. The CDR3 sequence is CATSDFFGVRETQYF. In nucleotides, the CDR3 is TGTGCCACCAGTGATTTTTTCGGGGTTCGCGAGACCCAGTACTTC.

The chain carries TRBV29-1 and TRBJ2-5, with TRBD1 matching over 7 bases. Unmatched junction bases numbered 18, after V lost 6 bases and J lost 5 bases. CDR3 length: 16 residues. The germline V gene encodes CDR1 SQVTM and CDR2 ANQGSEA. The CDR3 region has the DNA TGCAGCGTGGACTCTGGAACCAGACAGGGTGACGAGACCCAGTACTTC. This codes for CSVDSGTRQGDETQYF.

V and J are TRBV5-1 and TRBJ1-5, with D perhaps matching TRBD1 (6 bases). CDR1 and CDR2 (germline): SGHRS, YFSETQ. V gave up 0 bases and J gave up 6 bases, with 13 bases separating them. CDR3 size: 15 residues. The CDR3 DNA is TGCGCCAGCAGCTTGGATGGGGGCCCCAGTCAGCCCCAGCATTTT. Encoded protein: CASSLDGGPSQPQHF.

The chain has TRBV5-1 and TRBJ1-1; tentatively, D is TRBD1 (6 bases). The CDR3 has 16 residues. V was shortened by 3 bases and J by 1 base, with 16 bases between the two germline ends. Germline V gene data show CDR1 as SGHRS and CDR2 as YFSETQ. CDR3 sequence reads: CASSSRLVQGNTEAFF. In nucleotides, the CDR3 is TGCGCCAGCAGCTCGAGGCTCGTACAGGGGAACACTGAAGCTTTCTTT.

This clone was detected a few times. The chain couples TRBV11-3 to TRBJ2-1; 8 bases align to TRBD2. The CDR3 runs 16 residues. From germline, CDR1 is SGHNT and CDR2 YENEEA. V shed 5 bases, J shed 0 bases, and the junction held 6 bases outside the gene matches. The CDR3 region is CASSPGGDPSYNEQFF. In nucleotides, the CDR3 is TGTGCCAGCAGCCCCGGGGGGGATCCCTCCTACAATGAGCAGTTCTTC.

This clone was counted once. This sequence joins TRBV2 and TRBJ2-1, with a possible D match to TRBD1 (6 bases). The length of the CDR3 is 13 residues. Per the germline V gene, CDR1 is SNHLY and CDR2 is FYNNEI. The V gene lost 7 bases and the J gene lost 5 bases, with 12 bases spanning the gap. CDR3 DNA: TGTGCCAGCAAATTCGACAGGAACAATGAGCAGTTCTTC. Translated, it gives CASKFDRNNEQFF.

The chain joins TRBV19 to TRBJ1-5; 8 bases fit TRBD1. The CDR3 length is 14 residues. The germline gives CDR1 LNHDA, CDR2 SQIVND (reference sequence). Trimming at V came to 5 bases and at J to 4 bases, leaving 4 bases not matched to a gene. The CDR3 sequence: CASSRRGRNQPQHF. The CDR3 DNA reads TGTGCCAGTAGTCGCAGGGGGCGAAATCAGCCCCAGCATTTT. Combining the CDR3 with reference TRBV19 and TRBJ1-5 gives the whole variable domain DGGITQSPKYLFRKEGQNVTLSCEQNLNHDAMYWYRQDPGQGLRLIYYSQIVNDFQKGDIAEGYSVSREKKESFPLTVTSAQKNPTAFYLCASSRRGRNQPQHFGDGTRLSIL.

V and J are TRBV11-3 and TRBJ2-7; TRBD1 agrees at 9 bases. V shed 2 bases, J shed 4 bases, and the junction held 3 bases outside the gene matches. This CDR3 has 14 residues. Germline CDR1 reads SGHNT; CDR2 reads YENEEA. The CDR3 region has the DNA TGTGCCAGCAGCTTAACAGGGGGCTTATACGAGCAGTACTTC. Translation: CASSLTGGLYEQYF.

The CDR3 DNA is TGTGCCAGCAGCTCGCGGGGGGGGAGGTTCAATGAGCAGTTCTTC. Its protein is CASSSRGGRFNEQFF. The chain has TRBV5-8 and TRBJ2-1; 9 bases map to TRBD2. The ends lost 3 bases at V and 6 bases at J; junction bases unmatched: 7. CDR1 is SGHTS, CDR2 YDEGEE, per germline. This CDR3 contains 15 residues. Full variable domain (remainder filled in from reference TRBV5-8 and TRBJ2-1): EAGVTQSPTHLIKTRGQQATLRCSPISGHTSVYWYQQALGLGLQFLLWYDEGEERNRGNFPPRFSGRQFPNYSSELNVNALELEDSALYLCASSSRGGRFNEQFFGPGTRLTVL.

The CDR3 DNA sequence: TGTGCCACCAGCAGGGATCCGGGACTAGCTATGGATACGCAGTATTTT. Protein product: CATSRDPGLAMDTQYF. The chain has TRBV15 and TRBJ2-3; TRBD2 aligns across 9 bases. CDR1 LNHNV and CDR2 YYDKDF come from the germline V gene (reference sequence). The CDR3 is 16 amino acids. Unmatched junction bases numbered 10, after V lost 3 bases and J lost 6 bases.

The chain is built from TRBV1 and TRBJ2-5; the table's D call of TRBD2 was not tested on the DNA. TRBV1 is listed as a pseudogene. CDR3 size: 13 residues. CDR3 sequence: CTIFYRDEETQYF. CDR3 coding DNA: TGCACCATCTTCTATCGGGATGAAGAGACCCAGTACTTC.

The rearrangement joins TRBV4-1 to TRBJ1-5, with D maybe TRBD1 (6 bases). Trimming shortened V by 0 bases and J by 6 bases, and 15 bases separated the two germline ends. Germline loops: CDR1 MGHRA, CDR2 YSYEKL. CDR3 length equals 16 residues. The CDR3 loop reads CASSQEGGGEVQPQHF. DNA of the CDR3: TGCGCCAGCAGCCAAGAAGGGGGGGGCGAGGTTCAGCCCCAGCATTTT.

The chain couples TRBV5-4 to TRBJ2-7, with 9 nucleotides matching TRBD1. The junction had 7 bases not matched to a gene; V was cut back by 5 bases and J by 4 bases. This CDR3 is built from 14 residues. From germline, CDR1 is SGHNT and CDR2 YYREEE (reference sequence). Here the CDR3 reads CASSKQGASYEQYF. CDR3 DNA: TGTGCCAGCAGTAAACAGGGGGCGAGTTACGAGCAGTACTTC.

The chain recombines TRBV10-2 with TRBJ1-1, with 8 bases that match TRBD1. The germline CDR1 and CDR2 sequences are WSHSY and SAAADI. The trim removed 7 bases at V and 1 base at J, leaving 5 bases unmatched. The CDR3 loop spans 14 amino acids. The CDR3 region has the DNA TGCGCCAGCAAAAAAGACAGGGGGAACACTGAAGCTTTCTTT. It specifies CASKKDRGNTEAFF.

V and J are TRBV5-1 and TRBJ2-5, with 12 nucleotides matching TRBD2. Germline values: CDR1 SGHRS, CDR2 YFSETQ. After removal of 5 bases from V and 2 bases from J, the junction contained 13 bases not matched to a gene. The CDR3 is 18 residues long. CDR3 in DNA: TGCGCCAGCAGAACCACCGGGACTAGCGGGCTAATTCAAGAGACCCAGTACTTC. Amino acid sequence: CASRTTGTSGLIQETQYF.

The genes are TRBV7-9 and TRBJ2-1, with TRBD2 identical over 10 bases. CDR3 length: 16 residues. CDR1 is SEHNR, CDR2 FQNEAQ, per germline (reference sequence). Germline trimming cut 5 bases from V and 8 bases from J; bases unmatched to any gene: 12. CDR3 protein: CASSPWGSSGSHEQFF. In DNA form, the CDR3 reads TGTGCCAGCAGCCCCTGGGGGTCTAGCGGGAGCCATGAGCAGTTCTTC.

The chain is built from TRBV27 and TRBJ1-6; 8 bases align to TRBD1. Germline assignment: CDR1 MNHEY and CDR2 SMNVEV (reference sequence). The CDR3 consists of 16 residues. J gave up 2 bases and V 5 bases, and 5 bases lay outside the gene matches. As DNA, the CDR3 is TGTGCCAGCAGTCCCCGGACAGGGCCCTATAATTCACCCCTCCACTTT. Residues: CASSPRTGPYNSPLHF.

The V call is TRBV19, the J call TRBJ2-1; 8 nucleotides align to TRBD2. CDR1 is LNHDA, CDR2 SQIVND, per germline (reference sequence). The CDR3 runs 17 residues. V was pared by 1 base and J by 5 bases, with 10 bases of the junction left unmatched. The CDR3 coding sequence is TGTGCCAGTAGTATAGGAGGAGCGGGAGTATCCCACAATGAGCAGTTCTTC. Translating gives CASSIGGAGVSHNEQFF. Full variable domain (remainder filled in from reference TRBV19 and TRBJ2-1): DGGITQSPKYLFRKEGQNVTLSCEQNLNHDAMYWYRQDPGQGLRLIYYSQIVNDFQKGDIAEGYSVSREKKESFPLTVTSAQKNPTAFYLCASSIGGAGVSHNEQFFGPGTRLTVL.

Here the CDR3 DNA reads TGTGCCAGCAGCCCCGCCGGAGGGTACGAGCAGTACTTC. It specifies CASSPAGGYEQYF. This rearrangement joins TRBV5-4 to TRBJ2-7; D might be TRBD2 (6 bases). The CDR3 is made up of 13 amino acids. The V and J ends lost 4 bases and 4 bases respectively, with 12 bases between them. Germline lookup yields CDR1 SGHNT and CDR2 YYREEE (reference sequence).

The rearrangement uses TRBV11-2 and TRBJ2-3; D remains ambiguous. CDR1 SGHAT and CDR2 FQNNGV come from the germline V gene. V lost 5 bases, J lost 0 bases, and 3 bases lay in between. The CDR3 has 12 amino acids. CDR3 region: CASSTSTDTQYF. Written as DNA, the CDR3 is TGTGCCAGCAGCACTAGCACAGATACGCAGTATTTT.

The rearrangement joins TRBV9 to TRBJ1-1; D remains unclear. In germline, CDR1 is SGDLS, CDR2 YYNGEE. This CDR3 has 13 residues. V was shortened by 2 bases and J by 11 bases, with 16 bases between the two germline ends. CDR3 sequence (DNA): TGTGCCAGCAGCGTTGGGCAGGATTCCGTCGCTTTCTTT. Protein: CASSVGQDSVAFF.

The chain has TRBV27 and TRBJ2-5, with 12 bases fitting TRBD2. Per the germline V gene, CDR1 is MNHEY and CDR2 is SMNVEV (reference sequence). The CDR3 runs 15 residues. Losses at the gene ends were 5 bases for V and 3 bases for J; bases not matched to a gene: 4. CDR3 protein: CASSPLAGGEETQYF. Here the CDR3 DNA reads TGTGCCAGCAGTCCACTAGCGGGAGGAGAAGAGACCCAGTACTTC.

The V call is TRBV19, the J call TRBJ2-7; possibly TRBD2 for D (5 bases). The CDR3 has 12 amino acids. Germline V gene data show CDR1 as LNHDA and CDR2 as SQIVND (reference sequence). Deletions cut 1 base from V and 4 bases from J, with 5 bases between. The CDR3: CASSIAGYEQYF. In DNA form, the CDR3 reads TGTGCCAGTAGTATAGCGGGGTACGAGCAGTACTTC.